This TCR beta chain was obtained from a study of cytomegalovirus exposure and HLA in healthy donors. Overall study results and limits: It was reportedly the case that the classifier diagnosed cytomegalovirus status with high specificity and sensitivity.

Concerning this clone itself: What it recognizes is unknown.

Using immunoSEQ multiplex PCR, the repertoire was profiled, and TCRdb retains in-frame clones only, with some absent. The data contain about 120,000 clones, 89% of them singletons. The junction had 6 bases not matched to a gene; V was cut back by 3 bases and J by 6 bases. The germline V gene has CDR1 LNHDA and CDR2 SQIVND (reference sequence). The length of the CDR3 is 15 residues. This sequence joins TRBV19 and TRBJ2-2; 8 bases agree with TRBD1. The sample taken for sequencing was PBMCs. The receptor was derived from a woman in her late teens or twenties in good health and CMV-seronegative. In nucleotides, the CDR3 is TGTGCCAGTAGTATGGAGACAGGGGTATCCGGGGAGCTGTTTTTT. As protein: CASSMETGVSGELFF.